These 3 T cell receptor beta chains were all obtained from the same sample, sequenced in a study of T cells in narcolepsy. TCRdb's table, derived via immunoSEQ multiplex PCR, lists solely in-frame clones and lacks some. The sample yields some 32,000 clones, 65% to 90% seen once. The source material was CD45RA- memory CD4+ T cells from PBMCs. The source is a human donor with narcolepsy.

The genes are TRBV5-1 and TRBJ2-2, with D maybe TRBD1 (7 bases). Germline V gene lookup returns CDR1 SGHRS and CDR2 YFSETQ. Trimming took off 5 bases at V and 4 bases at J, with 18 bases between the two ends. The CDR3 is 16 residues long. The DNA of the CDR3 is TGCGCCAGCAGACTTTTGGTCCAGGGGGGCACCGGGGAGCTGTTTTTT. This gives the protein CASRLLVQGGTGELFF.

This sequence joins TRBV30 and TRBJ2-1; D unresolved. V was pared by 1 base and J by 10 bases, with 11 bases between. Germline V CDR1 and CDR2: GTSNPN, SVGIG (reference sequence). The CDR3 totals 12 residues. The CDR3 reads CAWSAHLGEQFF. The CDR3 region has the DNA TGTGCCTGGAGTGCCCATCTTGGAGAGCAGTTCTTC. The full variable domain, completed using reference TRBV30 and TRBJ2-1, is SQTIHQWPATLVQPVGSPLSLECTVEGTSNPNLYWYRQAAGRGLQLLFYSVGIGQISSEVPQNLSASRPQDRQFILSSKKLLLSDSGFYLCAWSAHLGEQFFGPGTRLTVL.

V and J are TRBV2 and TRBJ2-1, with D uncertain. Germline V gives CDR1 SNHLY, CDR2 FYNNEI. Trimming took 3 bases from V and 3 from J, leaving 3 bases between them. The CDR3 totals 12 residues. This chain's CDR3 is CASSDFYNEQFF. In DNA, the CDR3 is TGTGCCAGCAGTGACTTCTACAATGAGCAGTTCTTC.